This T cell receptor beta chain was observed in a study of CD8+CD57+ T cells in acquired aplastic anemia. As for the study in general: On average, sorted CD4+ and CD8+ cells gave 3 to 3.5 ug of DNA.

Genomic DNA acted as the template from which TCR beta VDJ combination and CDR3 sequence profiling were carried out. TCRdb re-derived calls from the reads in MiXCR, one entry per CDR3 protein. The repertoire holds some 200,000 distinct CDR3 sequences, with roughly 60% as singletons. To note about this clonotype: The antigen is undetermined.

Findings and limits, study-wide: The study identified about 30 CD8+ CDR3 sequences shared by patients and controls. In CD8+ cells, Simpson's diversity showed no significant difference between patients and controls.

Patients who underwent sequencing had shown CD8+CD57+ cell expansion by flow cytometry. Germline V gene lookup returns CDR1 SGHVS and CDR2 FQNEAQ. Between the trimmed V and J ends, which lost 1 base and 5 bases, there was a span of 11 bases. CDR3 length: 14 amino acids. The chain is built from TRBV7-8 and TRBJ1-1; the D is unclear. Sequenced: sorted CD4+, CD8+, or CD8+CD57+ T cells (not recorded which) from PBMCs. The clonotype comes from a human donor with aplastic anemia. This CDR3 is CASSLEVGGTEAFF. For the CDR3, the DNA is TGTGCCAGCAGCTTAGAGGTCGGAGGGACTGAAGCTTTCTTT.